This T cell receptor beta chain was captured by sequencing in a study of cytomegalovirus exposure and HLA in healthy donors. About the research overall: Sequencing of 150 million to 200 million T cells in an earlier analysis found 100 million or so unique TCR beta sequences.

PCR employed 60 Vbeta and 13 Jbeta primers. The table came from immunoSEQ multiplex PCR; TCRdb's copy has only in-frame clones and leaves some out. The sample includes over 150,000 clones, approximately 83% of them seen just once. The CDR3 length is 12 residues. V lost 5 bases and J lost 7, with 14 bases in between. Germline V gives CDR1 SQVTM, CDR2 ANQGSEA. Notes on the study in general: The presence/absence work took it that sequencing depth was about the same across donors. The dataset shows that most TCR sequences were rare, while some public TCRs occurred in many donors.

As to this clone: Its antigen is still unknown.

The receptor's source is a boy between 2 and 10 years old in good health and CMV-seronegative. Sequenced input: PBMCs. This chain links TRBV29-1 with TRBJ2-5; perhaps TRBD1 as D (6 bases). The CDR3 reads CSVQAGVATQYF. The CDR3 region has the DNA TGCAGCGTTCAGGCAGGGGTGGCGACCCAGTACTTC.